Below are 23 T cell receptor beta chains sequenced from a single sample in a study of blood T cells in healthy people across ages. Then a second PCR, running about 6 to 11 cycles, was carried out with a sample-barcoded 5' primer and a J-beta primer mix. TCRdb reprocessed the 5' RACE reads via MiXCR and lists one record per CDR3 protein. The repertoire has some 1 million distinct CDR3 sequences, around 43% of them found once; the top ten carry about 20%. Sample: blood. These receptors were obtained from a woman aged 55-70 years in good health.

The chain carries TRBV20-1 and TRBJ1-6, with D possibly TRBD1 on 6 matching bases. This CDR3 comprises 15 residues. V lost 4 bases and J lost 0, with 10 bases in between. From germline, CDR1 is DFQATT and CDR2 SNEGSKA (reference sequence). The CDR3 nucleotides are TGCAGTGCTACAGGGGCGGGCTCCTATAATTCACCCCTCCACTTT. Translated: CSATGAGSYNSPLHF.

The V gene is TRBV21-1, the J gene TRBJ2-1; TRBD2, the table's D call, lacks a check against the DNA. TRBV21-1 is annotated as a pseudogene. This CDR3 region has 20 residues. The CDR3 region is CASSKFYNPGTSFFTDERFF. The CDR3 DNA reads TGTGCCAGCAGCAAATTTTATAATCCCGGGACCAGCTTTTTTACGGATGAGCGGTTCTTC.

The genes are TRBV20-1 and TRBJ2-1, with TRBD1 identical over 8 bases. J lost 7 bases, V lost 0 bases, and 11 bases had no gene match. The CDR3 spans 16 residues. Germline-derived CDR1 and CDR2 are DFQATT and SNEGSKA (reference sequence). The CDR3 reads CSARDQTGVLRNEQFF. CDR3 bases: TGCAGTGCTAGAGATCAGACAGGGGTCCTGAGAAATGAGCAGTTCTTC.

This clonotype was detected a few times. This rearrangement joins TRBV13 to TRBJ2-3, with TRBD2 as a possible D gene (6 bases). The CDR3 sequence is 16 residues long. The germline CDR1 and CDR2 sequences are PRHDT and FYEKMQ (reference sequence). With 5 bases removed from V and 0 bases from J, the gap between germline ends came to 15 bases. The DNA for the CDR3 is TGTGCCAGCAGCGAACCCTCCCGGGGGAGCACAGATACGCAGTATTTT. This codes for CASSEPSRGSTDTQYF.

The chain has TRBV29-1 and TRBJ1-3; no clear D gene. The V end was cut by 5 bases, the J end by 3 bases, with 5 bases between. CDR1 and CDR2 from the germline V gene are SQVTM and ANQGSEA. The CDR3 totals 11 residues. DNA for the CDR3: TGCAGCGTTTTTTATGGAAACACCATATATTTT. Its protein product is CSVFYGNTIYF.

This clonotype was observed a few times. This chain links TRBV6-6 with TRBJ1-5; tentative D call: TRBD1 (5 bases). V lost 8 bases, J lost 3 bases, and 20 bases lay in between. The CDR3 spans 16 residues. CDR1 and CDR2 (germline): MNHNY, SVGAGI (reference sequence). CDR3 bases: TGTGCCAGCTCAAAACAAGGGCAGGGCGACAATCAGCCCCAGCATTTT. Residues: CASSKQGQGDNQPQHF.

Only a few counts were recorded for this clonotype. Here the CDR3 DNA reads TGTGCCAGCAGCAATACAGGGATCAAACCCTATGGCTACACCTTC. Its protein product is CASSNTGIKPYGYTF. The gene calls are TRBV6-1 and TRBJ1-2; D perhaps matches TRBD1 (6 bases). The germline V gene has CDR1 MNHNS and CDR2 SASEGT. This CDR3 has 15 amino acids. Deletions cut 6 bases from V and 4 bases from J, with 18 bases between.

V usage is TRBV29-1 and J usage is TRBJ1-4; D unresolved. The CDR3 is made up of 13 amino acids. Trimming left V 3 bases short and J 8 bases short, with 13 bases between. Germline V gene sequence: CDR1 SQVTM, CDR2 ANQGSEA. DNA of the CDR3: TGCAGCGTTGATTCTGGGCGAGGGGAAAAACTGTTTTTT. This sequence encodes CSVDSGRGEKLFF. The full variable domain, rest sourced from reference TRBV29-1 and TRBJ1-4, is SAVISQKPSRDICQRGTSLTIQCQVDSQVTMMFWYRQQPGQSLTLIATANQGSEATYESGFVIDKFPISRPNLTFSTLTVSNMSPEDSSIYLCSVDSGRGEKLFFGSGTQLSVL.

The chain uses TRBV10-2 and TRBJ1-4, with 8 bases fitting TRBD1. CDR3 length equals 13 residues. Germline lookup yields CDR1 WSHSY and CDR2 SAAADI. With V trimmed by 11 bases and J by 8 bases, 10 bases remained unmatched. This CDR3 is CASADRVGEKLFF. For the CDR3, the DNA is TGCGCCTCAGCGGACAGGGTTGGCGAAAAACTGTTTTTT.

This chain uses TRBV7-9 with TRBJ2-1; 10 bases fit TRBD2. The CDR3 covers 18 residues. Looked up from germline, CDR1 is SEHNR and CDR2 is FQNEAQ (reference sequence). J gave up 0 bases and V 8 bases, and 13 bases lay outside the gene matches. CDR3 sequence (DNA): TGTGCCAGCCACACTGCTAGCGGGAGCGGGAGCTCCTACAATGAGCAGTTCTTC. Its translation: CASHTASGSGSSYNEQFF.

This clonotype was detected a few times. The V call is TRBV7-8, the J call TRBJ2-5; a possible D gene is TRBD1 (5 bases). The V end lost 8 bases, the J end lost 1 base, and 20 bases lay between the germline ends. This CDR3 comprises 16 residues. In germline, CDR1 is SGHVS, CDR2 FQNEAQ. CDR3 sequence: CASSHQGARSQETQYF. CDR3 nucleotides: TGTGCCAGCTCTCACCAAGGGGCGCGTAGCCAAGAGACCCAGTACTTC.

This clonotype was found a few times. The chain joins TRBV7-2 to TRBJ1-2, with D tentatively TRBD1 (6 bases). Looked up from germline, CDR1 is SGHTA and CDR2 is FQGNSA. Trimming removed 7 bases from V and 3 bases from J, with 15 bases in between. The CDR3 is 14 amino acids. Here the CDR3 DNA reads TGTGCCAGCACTCCTTCGGACAGTCACTATGGCTACACCTTC. Translating gives CASTPSDSHYGYTF.

This clonotype has a count of ten or more. This sequence joins TRBV3-1 and TRBJ2-1; 12 bases are a match to TRBD2. This CDR3 has 17 amino acids. CDR1 LGHDT and CDR2 YNNKEL come from the germline V gene (reference sequence). Trimming removed 0 bases from V and 5 bases from J; junction bases left unmatched: 5. The CDR3 region is CASSQEVTSGGHNEQFF. CDR3 DNA sequence: TGTGCCAGCAGCCAAGAGGTGACTAGCGGGGGTCACAATGAGCAGTTCTTC.

The rearrangement links TRBV5-1 to TRBJ1-2; no clear D gene. There are 14 residues in the CDR3. V dropped 0 bases and J dropped 1 base, with 7 bases sitting between them. Germline CDR1 reads SGHRS; CDR2 reads YFSETQ. This CDR3 is CASSLEGLNYGYTF. The CDR3 DNA follows: TGCGCCAGCAGCTTGGAAGGTCTTAACTATGGCTACACCTTC.

This clonotype was seen a handful of times. This sequence joins TRBV12-3 or TRBV12-4 and TRBJ2-1, with TRBD2 identical over 7 bases. The ends lost 8 bases at V and 3 bases at J; junction bases unmatched: 10. CDR3 length: 15 residues. The CDR3: CASSGEGLDYNEQFF. The CDR3, as DNA: TGTGCCAGCTCGGGGGAGGGCCTTGACTACAATGAGCAGTTCTTC.

This clonotype was observed many times. In DNA form, the CDR3 reads TGCAGTGCGCGACAGGGCCAAGAGACCCAGTACTTC. The encoded protein is CSARQGQETQYF. The V gene is TRBV20-1, the J gene TRBJ2-5; 7 nucleotides align to TRBD1. V gave up 6 bases and J gave up 1 base; unmatched junction bases: 2. CDR3 length equals 12 residues. In germline, CDR1 is DFQATT, CDR2 SNEGSKA (reference sequence).

The chain employs TRBV12-3 or TRBV12-4 and TRBJ2-7; 7 nucleotides align to TRBD2. The V segment lost 5 bases and the J segment 4 bases; nucleotides outside the gene matches: 14. The CDR3 length is 16 residues. The chain's CDR3 is CASSTTRGGGGYEQYF. CDR3 nucleotides: TGTGCCAGCAGTACCACAAGGGGAGGCGGGGGTTACGAGCAGTACTTC.

This clonotype came up many times. The J gene is TRBJ2-7, the V gene TRBV28; 9 bases align to TRBD1. The V and J ends lost 6 bases and 4 bases, in that order; junction bases with no gene match: 10. The CDR3 is 15 amino acids. Looked up from germline, CDR1 is MDHEN and CDR2 is SYDVKM. CDR3 bases: TGTGCCAGCAGCCCTACGGGACAGGGTATTTACGAGCAGTACTTC. Its protein is CASSPTGQGIYEQYF.

Note on this clonotype: A read error may produce the germline difference seen at one junction end. The genes are TRBV6-2 or TRBV6-3 and TRBJ2-4, with D perhaps given as TRBD1 or TRBD2 (5 bases each). Germline V gene sequence: CDR1 MNHEY, CDR2 SVGEGT. The CDR3 extends over 18 amino acids. CDR3 sequence: CAGSYLSPRGPSGNIQYF. CDR3 DNA: TGTGCCGGCAGTTACTTGTCTCCCCGGGGACCCTCGGGAAACATTCAGTACTTC.

This clonotype was counted a few times. The chain combines TRBV2 with TRBJ2-7, with 11 bases identical to TRBD1. V gave up 5 bases and J gave up 5 bases; unmatched junction bases: 2. This CDR3 is built from 13 residues. In germline, CDR1 is SNHLY, CDR2 FYNNEI. CDR3 nucleotide sequence: TGTGCCAGCAGTAGGACAGGGGGCAACGAGCAGTACTTC. Translating gives CASSRTGGNEQYF.

This chain uses TRBV12-3 or TRBV12-4 with TRBJ2-3; D may be TRBD1 or TRBD2 (5 bases each). CDR3 length equals 13 residues. Trimming took 1 base from V and 7 from J, leaving 9 bases between them. Here the CDR3 reads CASSLGGKNTQYF. In DNA form, the CDR3 reads TGTGCCAGCAGTTTAGGGGGGAAAAATACGCAGTATTTT.

V gene TRBV11-3 combines with J gene TRBJ2-1; 10 positions match TRBD2. This CDR3 has 15 amino acids. J lost 6 bases, V lost 4 bases, and 6 bases had no gene match. CDR1 SGHNT and CDR2 YENEEA come from the germline V gene. DNA of the CDR3: TGTGCCAGCAGCTCTCTAGCGGGGGCCCTCAATGAGCAGTTCTTC. Protein: CASSSLAGALNEQFF.

This clonotype was found a few times. The chain carries TRBV29-1 and TRBJ2-1; TRBD1 aligns across 10 bases. Germline values: CDR1 SQVTM, CDR2 ANQGSEA. After removal of 1 base from V and 9 bases from J, the junction contained 9 bases not matched to a gene. The length of the CDR3 is 15 residues. CDR3 in amino acids: CSVEAPGTGVREQFF. The CDR3 bases are TGCAGCGTTGAAGCTCCCGGGACAGGGGTGCGTGAGCAGTTCTTC.